The 5 T cell receptor beta chains below come from one sample, sequenced in a study of T cell responses to AZD1222 COVID-19 vaccine. The method was immunoSEQ multiplex PCR; TCRdb's version includes in-frame clones alone and lacks a portion of them. The top ten clones hold about 12% of a sample with around 75,000 clones, approximately 84% of them seen once. The specimen was peripheral blood, collected on day 0 of AZD1222 vaccination. These receptor sequences come from an adult in good health.

The rearrangement links TRBV2 to TRBJ1-5; the D is unclear. Germline loops: CDR1 SNHLY, CDR2 FYNNEI. Deletions cut 2 bases from V and 6 bases from J, with 5 bases between. The CDR3 has 12 amino acids. Here the CDR3 DNA reads TGTGCCAGCAGTGAAATCAGTCAGCCCCAGCATTTT. This translates into CASSEISQPQHF.

V usage is TRBV18 and J usage is TRBJ1-3; 9 bases line up with TRBD1. There are 16 residues in the CDR3. Germline assignment: CDR1 KGHSH and CDR2 LQKENI. V trimming: 2 bases; J trimming: 3 bases; junction bases outside the gene matches: 5. The CDR3 coding sequence is TGTGCCAGCTCACCAACCGGGACAGGGAATGGAAACACCATATATTTT. It is translated as CASSPTGTGNGNTIYF.

This clone has a single count. The CDR3 DNA sequence: TGCGCCAGCACCCCTGGAGGGGGCGCCTATGGCTACACCTTC. Amino acids: CASTPGGGAYGYTF. This sequence joins TRBV5-1 and TRBJ1-2; 7 positions match TRBD1. In germline, CDR1 is SGHRS, CDR2 YFSETQ. This CDR3 spans 14 amino acids. V lost 6 bases, J lost 4 bases, and 9 bases stayed unmatched.

CDR3 in DNA: TGTGCCAGCAGTGTCGAGGCCGCCGGCGAGCAGTACTTC. Protein sequence: CASSVEAAGEQYF. The chain is built from TRBV2 and TRBJ2-7; unclear D gene. Deletions cut 4 bases from V and 6 bases from J, with 13 bases between. CDR1 is SNHLY, CDR2 FYNNEI, per germline. The CDR3 length is 13 residues.

This chain connects TRBV28 to TRBJ2-7, with 12 bases matching TRBD2. CDR3 length: 16 amino acids. The V and J ends lost 5 bases and 0 bases, in that order; junction bases with no gene match: 5. Per the germline V gene, CDR1 is MDHEN and CDR2 is SYDVKM. The CDR3 loop is CASSRGLAGSSYEQYF. DNA of the CDR3: TGTGCCAGCAGTCGGGGACTAGCGGGTAGCTCCTACGAGCAGTACTTC.